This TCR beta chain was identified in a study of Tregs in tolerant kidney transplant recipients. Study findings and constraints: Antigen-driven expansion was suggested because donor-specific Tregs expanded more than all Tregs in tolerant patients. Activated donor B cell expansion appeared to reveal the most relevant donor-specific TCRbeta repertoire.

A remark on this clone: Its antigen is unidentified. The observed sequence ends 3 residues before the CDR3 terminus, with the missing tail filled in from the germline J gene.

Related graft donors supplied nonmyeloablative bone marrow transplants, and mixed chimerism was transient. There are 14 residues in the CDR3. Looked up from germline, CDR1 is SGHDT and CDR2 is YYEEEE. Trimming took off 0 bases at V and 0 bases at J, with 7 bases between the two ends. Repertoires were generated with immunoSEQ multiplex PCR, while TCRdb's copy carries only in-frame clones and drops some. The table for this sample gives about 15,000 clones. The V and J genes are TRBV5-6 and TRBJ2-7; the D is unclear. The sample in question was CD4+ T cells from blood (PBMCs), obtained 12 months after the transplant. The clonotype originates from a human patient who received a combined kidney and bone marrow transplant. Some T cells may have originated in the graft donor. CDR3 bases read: TGTGCCAGCAGCTTGGACACGATCTCCTACGAG. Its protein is CASSLDTISYE. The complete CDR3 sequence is CASSLDTISYEQYF.